The 9 T cell receptor beta chains below all came from one sample that was sequenced in a study of neurological immune-mediated disorders. TCRdb called the 5' RACE reads again in MiXCR, with one record for every CDR3 protein. The sample consists of about 66,000 distinct CDR3 sequences, under 5% of them appearing once. Material: PBMCs. The receptors were gathered from a man aged 30 to 45 with multiple sclerosis.

Concerning this clonotype itself: One end of the junction is discordant with germline, which a read error may explain. The chain is built from TRBV4-1 and TRBJ1-6, with D unresolved. The length of the CDR3 is 12 residues. Germline V gene lookup returns CDR1 MGHRA and CDR2 YSYEKL. CDR3 nucleotides: TGCGCCAGCAGCCAAGGCAATTCACCCCTCAACTTT. This sequence encodes CASSQGNSPLNF.

A single count supports this clonotype. One base away lies a much larger clone, so this may be a sequencing read error. The conserved final phenylalanine or tryptophan is absent from the CDR3, which likely points to a read error. The chain couples TRBV6-1 to TRBJ2-7; no definite D call. The V gene's germline CDR1 is MNHNS and CDR2 SASEGT. V was trimmed by 2 bases and J by 4 bases, leaving 3 bases between them. This CDR3 comprises 11 residues. The CDR3, as DNA: TGTGCCAGCAGTGAATCTTACGAGCAGTACTGC. This codes for CASSESYEQYC.

This clonotype has ten or more counts. V usage is TRBV18 and J usage is TRBJ2-5; 14 bases map to TRBD2. V lost 4 bases to trimming and J lost 2 bases; unmatched junction nucleotides: 6. The CDR3 is 17 amino acids. Germline values: CDR1 KGHSH, CDR2 LQKENI. The CDR3 DNA follows: TGTGCCAGCTCACTCCCCGGGACTAGCGGGGGTCAAGAGACCCAGTACTTC. Its protein product is CASSLPGTSGGQETQYF.

This clonotype was observed many times. This chain connects TRBV7-9 to TRBJ2-1, with 10 bases aligning to TRBD2. This CDR3 region has 15 residues. The V segment lost 4 bases and the J segment 4 bases; nucleotides outside the gene matches: 4. CDR1 and CDR2 (germline): SEHNR, FQNEAQ (reference sequence). The CDR3 DNA is TGTGCCAGCAGCTACGGACTAGCGGTATACAATGAGCAGTTCTTC. Translation: CASSYGLAVYNEQFF.

This clonotype was observed many times. The chain joins TRBV5-1 to TRBJ2-7; 11 nucleotides match TRBD2. Germline CDR1 is SGHRS and CDR2 is YFSETQ. CDR3 length: 16 amino acids. Germline trimming cut 0 bases from V and 6 bases from J; bases unmatched to any gene: 8. CDR3 in amino acids: CASSLGVRLAGSEQYF. CDR3 DNA sequence: TGCGCCAGCAGCTTGGGGGTTCGACTAGCGGGGTCCGAGCAGTACTTC.

This chain joins TRBV6-5 and TRBJ2-1; D remains unclear. There are 13 residues in the CDR3. The V gene's germline CDR1 is MNHEY and CDR2 SVGAGI. V lost 6 bases to trimming and J lost 4 bases, with 10 bases between them. CDR3 region: CASSQHQYNEQFF. CDR3 bases: TGTGCCAGCAGCCAGCACCAGTACAATGAGCAGTTCTTC.

J is TRBJ2-4 and V is TRBV12-3 or TRBV12-4, with D possibly matching TRBD2 (6 bases). The CDR3 runs to 16 residues. V was pared by 6 bases and J by 2 bases, with 17 bases between. CDR3: CASRMGEALTKNIQYF. DNA of the CDR3: TGTGCCAGCAGGATGGGGGAGGCCCTAACCAAAAACATTCAGTACTTC.

This clonotype was detected ten times or more. This sequence joins TRBV20-1 and TRBJ1-6; TRBD1 is a possible D gene (5 bases). The CDR3 is 15 residues long. V lost 3 bases and J 6 bases, leaving 15 bases between the germline ends. Germline V gene sequence: CDR1 DFQATT, CDR2 SNEGSKA (reference sequence). The CDR3 region is CSASRTLGTNSPLHF. The CDR3 coding sequence is TGCAGTGCTAGCAGGACACTCGGAACTAATTCACCCCTCCACTTT.

This clonotype came up many times. This chain uses TRBV7-9 with TRBJ2-3, with D unresolved. The germline V gene has CDR1 SEHNR and CDR2 FQNEAQ (reference sequence). This CDR3 contains 14 residues. Trimming removed 5 bases from V and 1 base from J, with 10 bases in between. The CDR3, as DNA: TGTGCCAGCAGCCCGTTGGGCCGCACAGATACGCAGTATTTT. Amino acid sequence: CASSPLGRTDTQYF.